This T cell receptor beta chain was found in a study of blood T cell repertoires in COVID-19. About the study: Acute-phase and convalescent COVID-19 samples originated in the United States, Italy and Spain. Sources were T cells, B-cell-depleted T cells, or PBMCs; the material itself was cDNA or gDNA.

Using immunoSEQ multiplex PCR, the repertoire was profiled, and TCRdb retains in-frame clones only, with some absent. The repertoire holds some 200,000 clones, with about nine tenths as singletons. The V gene lost 6 bases and the J gene lost 2 bases, with 11 bases spanning the gap. The length of the CDR3 is 13 residues. The source material was peripheral blood. The sequence derives from a man between 65 and 85 years old with acute or convalescent COVID-19. This chain connects TRBV12-3 or TRBV12-4 to TRBJ2-7, with D possibly TRBD1 on 6 matching bases. The CDR3 is CASRTTGAYEQYF. Written as DNA, the CDR3 is TGTGCCAGCAGGACGACAGGAGCCTACGAGCAGTACTTC.